The 12 T cell receptor beta chains listed next were all sequenced from one sample in a study of blood T cell repertoires in COVID-19. Produced via immunoSEQ multiplex PCR; TCRdb's table is partial and in-frame only. The sample lists 45,000 to 50,000 clones; around 85% were seen once. The sequencing input was peripheral blood. All receptors come from an elderly woman with COVID-19, enrolled during active disease.

CDR3 coding DNA: TGTGCCAGCAGCCCCCGGGGGTATGGCTACACCTTC. This translates into CASSPRGYGYTF. The V and J genes are TRBV13 and TRBJ1-2; tentative D call: TRBD1 (5 bases). The germline V gene has CDR1 PRHDT and CDR2 FYEKMQ (reference sequence). V gave up 5 bases and J gave up 5 bases, with 9 bases separating them. This CDR3 spans 12 amino acids. Using reference TRBV13 and TRBJ1-2 for the parts outside the CDR3, the full variable domain is AAGVIQSPRHLIKEKRETATLKCYPIPRHDTVYWYQQGPGQDPQFLISFYEKMQSDKGSIPDRFSAQQFSDYHSELNMSSLELGDSALYFCASSPRGYGYTFGSGTRLTVV.

This clone was detected only once. The chain carries TRBV18 and TRBJ2-1; 8 nucleotides align to TRBD2. Germline V gene lookup returns CDR1 KGHSH and CDR2 LQKENI. The CDR3 runs 15 residues. V was pared by 3 bases and J by 8 bases, with 9 bases of the junction left unmatched. CDR3 region: CASSPSGREGDEQFF. The DNA for the CDR3 is TGTGCCAGCTCACCGAGCGGGAGAGAAGGAGATGAGCAGTTCTTC.

V gene TRBV28 combines with J gene TRBJ1-4; 7 nucleotides match TRBD1. Per germline, CDR1 MDHEN and CDR2 SYDVKM. Unmatched junction bases numbered 11, after V lost 5 bases and J lost 8 bases. This CDR3 comprises 15 residues. DNA for the CDR3: TGTGCCAGCAGTCCCTCACAGGGGCCGGCCGAAAAACTGTTTTTT. Amino acid sequence: CASSPSQGPAEKLFF. Filled out from reference TRBV28 and TRBJ1-4, the complete variable domain reads DVKVTQSSRYLVKRTGEKVFLECVQDMDHENMFWYRQDPGLGLRLIYFSYDVKMKEKGDIPEGYSVSREKKERFSLILESASTNQTSMYLCASSPSQGPAEKLFFGSGTQLSVL.

The chain uses TRBV4-2 and TRBJ1-6; weak D call: TRBD1 (6 bases). From germline, CDR1 is LGHNA and CDR2 YNFKEQ. V shed 4 bases and J shed 9 bases, with 22 bases lying between them. This CDR3 region has 17 residues. CDR3 DNA: TGTGCCAGCAGCCCATGGGGGGCGGGGGTGGTTGGTTCACCCCTCCACTTT. It yields the protein CASSPWGAGVVGSPLHF.

The chain couples TRBV10-3 to TRBJ1-4; TRBD1 is a possible D gene (6 bases). Germline lookup yields CDR1 ENHRY and CDR2 SYGVKD. V dropped 6 bases and J dropped 2 bases, with 13 bases sitting between them. The CDR3 is made up of 15 amino acids. The CDR3 DNA follows: TGTGCCATCAGCGGGGGGAGGGGGACTAATGAAAAACTGTTTTTT. It is translated as CAISGGRGTNEKLFF.

This clone has more than one count but fewer than ten. V gene TRBV7-2 combines with J gene TRBJ1-2; 8 nucleotides match TRBD1. Losses at the gene ends were 5 bases for V and 6 bases for J; bases not matched to a gene: 5. This CDR3 spans 13 amino acids. CDR1 and CDR2 from the germline V gene are SGHTA and FQGNSA. CDR3: CASSARGPDGYTF. The CDR3 DNA is TGTGCCAGCAGCGCCAGGGGGCCAGATGGCTACACCTTC.

V is TRBV7-9 and J is TRBJ2-1, with 8 bases that match TRBD2. V lost 4 bases, J lost 10 bases, and 6 bases stayed unmatched. There are 13 residues in the CDR3. CDR1 and CDR2 from the germline V gene are SEHNR and FQNEAQ (reference sequence). The CDR3 loop reads CASSSYLAGEQFF. In DNA form, the CDR3 reads TGTGCCAGCAGCTCTTATTTAGCGGGAGAGCAGTTCTTC. Full variable domain (missing parts from reference TRBV7-9 and TRBJ2-1): DTGVSQNPRHKITKRGQNVTFRCDPISEHNRLYWYRQTLGQGPEFLTYFQNEAQLEKSRLLSDRFSAERPKGSFSTLEIQRTEQGDSAMYLCASSSYLAGEQFFGPGTRLTVL.

The J gene is TRBJ2-4, the V gene TRBV5-1; possibly TRBD1 for D (5 bases). Germline V gives CDR1 SGHRS, CDR2 YFSETQ. There are 15 residues in the CDR3. V lost 0 bases and J 6 bases, leaving 13 bases between the germline ends. The CDR3 spells CASSLEGFDRNIQYF. Here the CDR3 DNA reads TGCGCCAGCAGCTTGGAGGGGTTCGATCGAAACATTCAGTACTTC.

CDR3 sequence: CASTSGSGLGAFF. The CDR3 region has the DNA TGTGCCAGCACCAGCGGGTCAGGCCTGGGAGCTTTCTTT. The chain has TRBV6-6 and TRBJ1-1; D is unresolved. Between the trimmed V and J ends, which lost 7 bases and 10 bases, there was a span of 19 bases. The germline gives CDR1 MNHNY, CDR2 SVGAGI (reference sequence). This CDR3 region has 13 residues.

V gene TRBV4-3 combines with J gene TRBJ1-3, with D unclear. Trimming removed 0 bases at V and 1 base at J, with 7 bases between. The CDR3 has 15 residues. CDR1 and CDR2 (germline): LGHNA, YSLEER. The CDR3 spells CASSQDRGSGNTIYF. In DNA, the CDR3 is TGCGCCAGCAGCCAAGACCGGGGATCTGGAAACACCATATATTTT.

V and J are TRBV11-1 and TRBJ1-1, with D possibly matching TRBD1 (6 bases). The ends were cut back, 1 base at V and 7 bases at J, with 10 bases in the middle. The CDR3 extends over 13 amino acids. CDR1 SGHAT and CDR2 FQDESV come from the germline V gene (reference sequence). The CDR3 sequence is CASSLEGVLEAFF. CDR3 nucleotide sequence: TGTGCCAGCAGCTTAGAGGGGGTCCTTGAAGCTTTCTTT.

A single count supports this clone. J is TRBJ1-1 and V is TRBV7-9; the D is unclear. V lost 5 bases and J lost 0, with 16 bases in between. Germline V gene data show CDR1 as SEHNR and CDR2 as FQNEAQ (reference sequence). The CDR3 has 16 residues. CDR3 bases: TGTGCCAGCAGCACTAGACCGGACTCCATGAACACTGAAGCTTTCTTT. As protein: CASSTRPDSMNTEAFF.